This T cell receptor (beta chain) was sequenced in a study of PD-1 and CTLA-4 blockade in melanoma. The V end was cut by 4 bases, the J end by 1 base, with 14 bases between. Germline V gene lookup returns CDR1 SGHTA and CDR2 FQGTGA. CDR3 length: 17 amino acids. The assay was immunoSEQ multiplex PCR, and TCRdb's table has in-frame clones only and misses some. The sample yields around 29,000 clones, roughly 89% seen once. Sample: CD8+ T cells from peripheral blood, taken before anti-PD-1 treatment. The rearrangement links TRBV7-3 to TRBJ2-6; D perhaps matches TRBD1 (6 bases). The sequence derives from a human donor with melanoma. The DNA for the CDR3 is TGTGCCAGCAGCTCACCGGGACACTTATCTGGGGCCAACGTCCTGACTTTC. This gives the protein CASSSPGHLSGANVLTF.